This entry lists 30 T cell receptor beta chains sequenced from one sample in a study of PD-L1 blockade in urothelial cancer. The repertoire was sequenced with immunoSEQ multiplex PCR; TCRdb's copy has only in-frame clones and lacks some. Of approximately 14,000 clones detected, roughly 88% appear once; the ten largest clones hold around 15%. Sequenced material: PBMCs, taken around atezolizumab (anti-PD-L1) treatment. Source of these receptors: an older man with urothelial cancer.

This rearrangement joins TRBV29-1 to TRBJ2-7; the D gene is possibly TRBD1 (5 bases). Looked up from germline, CDR1 is SQVTM and CDR2 is ANQGSEA. The CDR3 spans 12 residues. Trimming took 4 bases from V and 4 from J, leaving 11 bases between them. As DNA, the CDR3 is TGCAGCGTTGTCAGGGATCAATACGAGCAGTACTTC. It codes for CSVVRDQYEQYF.

This chain uses TRBV7-6 with TRBJ1-1, with 8 bases matching TRBD1. There are 15 residues in the CDR3. J lost 4 bases, V lost 5 bases, and 9 bases had no gene match. Germline CDR1 and CDR2: SGHVS and FNYEAQ. The CDR3 here is CASSVGQGGFTEAFF. CDR3 nucleotides: TGTGCCAGCAGCGTAGGACAGGGAGGTTTCACTGAAGCTTTCTTT.

This clone was detected only a few times. The J gene is TRBJ1-1, the V gene TRBV5-1; D might be TRBD1 (6 bases). V was cut by 8 bases and J by 9 bases, with 14 bases left in between. Per germline, CDR1 SGHRS and CDR2 YFSETQ. The CDR3 length is 11 residues. The CDR3 DNA is TGCGCCAGTACCGTGGGGGCCCAAGCTTTCTTT. It encodes CASTVGAQAFF.

The chain recombines TRBV28 with TRBJ1-4, with D unresolved. Germline V gene sequence: CDR1 MDHEN, CDR2 SYDVKM. Trimming took 6 bases from V and 0 from J, leaving 5 bases between them. The CDR3 has 13 amino acids. CDR3 DNA: TGTGCCAGCAGGAGTTCAACTAATGAAAAACTGTTTTTT. Its protein is CASRSSTNEKLFF.

The chain recombines TRBV30 with TRBJ2-6; D remains unclear. Trimming removed 3 bases from V and 4 bases from J, with 10 bases in between. Germline CDR1 GTSNPN, CDR2 SVGIG (reference sequence). The CDR3 is 14 residues long. The CDR3 DNA reads as TGTGCCTGGAGGCCGGTATCCGGGGCCAACGTCCTGACTTTC. Its translation is CAWRPVSGANVLTF.

This clone appeared a single time. This chain connects TRBV2 to TRBJ1-5; 7 bases fit TRBD1. The CDR3 contains 18 residues. After removal of 5 bases from V and 0 bases from J, the junction contained 13 bases not matched to a gene. Germline loops: CDR1 SNHLY, CDR2 FYNNEI. The CDR3 sequence is CASSRLGQSSYSNQPQHF. The CDR3 nucleotides read TGTGCCAGCAGTAGACTGGGACAGAGTTCATATAGCAATCAGCCCCAGCATTTT.

The chain uses TRBV11-1 and TRBJ2-1; 7 bases line up with TRBD1. V was pared by 5 bases and J by 6 bases, with 4 bases of the junction left unmatched. CDR1 is SGHAT and CDR2 is FQDESV in the germline V gene (reference sequence). The CDR3 contains 13 residues. CDR3 coding DNA: TGTGCCAGCAGCCCCCGACAGGGCAATGAGCAGTTCTTC. Its protein product is CASSPRQGNEQFF. The whole variable domain, filled in from reference TRBV11-1 and TRBJ2-1, reads EAEVAQSPRYKITEKSQAVAFWCDPISGHATLYWYRQILGQGPELLVQFQDESVVDDSQLPKDRFSAERLKGVDSTLKIQPAELGDSAMYLCASSPRQGNEQFFGPGTRLTVL.

The chain has TRBV6-4 and TRBJ2-1; TRBD1 matches 11 bases. Germline CDR1 reads MRHNA; CDR2 reads SNTAGT. CDR3 length equals 15 residues. The V segment lost 6 bases and the J segment 3 bases; nucleotides outside the gene matches: 4. Here the CDR3 reads CASRRDRGSYNEQFF. The CDR3 nucleotides are TGTGCCAGCAGACGGGACAGGGGGAGCTACAATGAGCAGTTCTTC.

This sequence joins TRBV2 and TRBJ1-1; D unresolved. This CDR3 is 13 amino acids long. V gave up 8 bases and J gave up 0 bases, with 10 bases separating them. Germline V lookup: CDR1 SNHLY, CDR2 FYNNEI. The CDR3 DNA reads as TGTGCCAGCGGGCCAGGCTTGAACACTGAAGCTTTCTTT. This translates into CASGPGLNTEAFF.

The V and J genes are TRBV28 and TRBJ1-2; 7 bases align to TRBD1. The length of the CDR3 is 12 residues. CDR1 is MDHEN, CDR2 SYDVKM, per germline. Losses at the gene ends were 5 bases for V and 7 bases for J; bases not matched to a gene: 4. The CDR3 bases are TGTGCCAGCAGTCTAGACAGGGCTGGCTACACCTTC. Translated: CASSLDRAGYTF.

The chain joins TRBV5-4 to TRBJ2-7; maybe TRBD1 (7 bases). The CDR3 is 13 amino acids. CDR1 is SGHNT, CDR2 YYREEE, per germline (reference sequence). Between the trimmed V and J ends, which lost 4 bases and 3 bases, there was a span of 11 bases. This chain's CDR3 is CASSRGTDYEQYF. The CDR3 region has the DNA TGTGCCAGCAGCCGGGGGACAGACTACGAGCAGTACTTC. Full variable domain (outside the CDR3, taken from reference TRBV5-4 and TRBJ2-7): ETGVTQSPTHLIKTRGQQVTLRCSSQSGHNTVSWYQQALGQGPQFIFQYYREEENGRGNFPPRFSGLQFPNYSSELNVNALELDDSALYLCASSRGTDYEQYFGPGTRLTVT.

The chain has TRBV28 and TRBJ1-5; tentative D call: TRBD1 (5 bases). Trimming shortened V by 3 bases and J by 0 bases, and 24 bases separated the two germline ends. The CDR3 is 20 amino acids. Germline lookup yields CDR1 MDHEN and CDR2 SYDVKM. CDR3 nucleotides: TGTGCCAGCAGTTTTTTTTATAGGTCTGGGGCGTCGAATAGCAATCAGCCCCAGCATTTT. This sequence encodes CASSFFYRSGASNSNQPQHF.

The V gene is TRBV11-2, the J gene TRBJ2-3; possibly TRBD2 for D (7 bases). Trimming took off 5 bases at V and 1 base at J, with 16 bases between the two ends. This CDR3 has 16 amino acids. From germline, CDR1 is SGHAT and CDR2 FQNNGV. CDR3 in DNA: TGTGCCAGCAGCCTAGGGGGGGGGCATGGCACAGATACGCAGTATTTT. Amino acid sequence: CASSLGGGHGTDTQYF.

The chain has TRBV11-2 and TRBJ2-7; D unresolved. CDR3 length: 15 residues. Trimming stripped 1 base from V and 0 bases from J, with 10 bases between. Germline CDR1 and CDR2: SGHAT and FQNNGV. Here the CDR3 reads CASSLVSSNSYEQYF. Written as DNA, the CDR3 is TGTGCCAGCAGCTTAGTAAGTAGTAACTCCTACGAGCAGTACTTC. Full variable domain (outside the CDR3, taken from reference TRBV11-2 and TRBJ2-7): EAGVAQSPRYKIIEKRQSVAFWCNPISGHATLYWYQQILGQGPKLLIQFQNNGVVDDSQLPKDRFSAERLKGVDSTLKIQPAKLEDSAVYLCASSLVSSNSYEQYFGPGTRLTVT.

This rearrangement joins TRBV2 to TRBJ2-2, with D uncertain. Germline-derived CDR1 and CDR2 are SNHLY and FYNNEI. There are 13 residues in the CDR3. Trimming took 5 bases from V and 5 from J, leaving 9 bases between them. CDR3 residues: CASSLDRTGELFF. DNA of the CDR3: TGTGCCAGCAGTCTAGATCGTACCGGGGAGCTGTTTTTT.

The rearrangement links TRBV5-1 to TRBJ2-1, with D possibly TRBD1 on 5 matching bases. The V and J ends lost 0 bases and 2 bases respectively, with 12 bases between them. This CDR3 has 16 amino acids. CDR1 and CDR2 (germline): SGHRS, YFSETQ. CDR3 loop: CASSLGLDMTYNEQFF. The CDR3 DNA reads TGCGCCAGCAGCTTGGGCTTGGACATGACCTACAATGAGCAGTTCTTC.

The V call is TRBV5-6, the J call TRBJ1-4; 8 bases are shared with TRBD1. The trim removed 0 bases at V and 8 bases at J, leaving 9 bases unmatched. The V gene's germline CDR1 is SGHDT and CDR2 YYEEEE. The CDR3 sequence is 16 residues long. The CDR3 spells CASSLVSGGLREKLFF. The CDR3 region has the DNA TGTGCCAGCAGCTTGGTCTCAGGGGGCTTAAGGGAAAAACTGTTTTTT.

The table lists this clone with a few counts. The rearrangement joins TRBV25-1 to TRBJ1-2; D might be TRBD1 (6 bases). This CDR3 contains 12 residues. Germline loops: CDR1 MGHDK, CDR2 SYGVNS. V was pared by 8 bases and J by 2 bases, with 9 bases between. CDR3 nucleotides: TGTGCCAGCCGGACAGCCAACTATGGCTACACCTTC. Its protein product is CASRTANYGYTF.

The chain carries TRBV11-1 and TRBJ2-1, with D perhaps TRBD2 (7 bases). Germline V gives CDR1 SGHAT, CDR2 FQDESV (reference sequence). The CDR3 is made up of 15 amino acids. V lost 2 bases to trimming and J lost 4 bases, with 12 bases between them. CDR3 in amino acids: CASSLPGGGYNEQFF. CDR3 in DNA: TGTGCCAGCAGCTTACCGGGGGGCGGGTACAATGAGCAGTTCTTC.

This clone was seen only once. This chain links TRBV6-4 with TRBJ2-5, with D tentatively TRBD2 (6 bases). The closer fit of TRBJ2-7 to the DNA end suggests the J call may be wrong. Germline loops: CDR1 MRHNA, CDR2 SNTAGT. This CDR3 spans 14 amino acids. The chain's CDR3 is CASPEGPRGYEQYF. The CDR3, as DNA: TGTGCCTCTCCGGAGGGCCCTAGGGGTTACGAGCAGTACTTC.

By share of the sample, this clone is large (0.1 to 1%). The V gene is TRBV21-1, the J gene TRBJ2-3; TRBD2, the table's D call, lacks a check against the DNA. TRBV21-1 is designated a pseudogene. The CDR3 has 20 amino acids. The CDR3: CASSKDLGGTPVGWPDTQYF. The CDR3 DNA reads as TGTGCCAGCAGCAAAGACCTTGGGGGGACTCCAGTTGGTTGGCCAGATACGCAGTATTTT.

The chain has TRBV7-2 and TRBJ2-5; D is perhaps TRBD2 (5 bases). Germline values: CDR1 SGHTA, CDR2 FQGNSA. The CDR3 covers 15 residues. Trimming pared 1 base from V and 2 bases from J, leaving 11 bases between. The chain's CDR3 is CASSLVWTDQETQYF. The CDR3 coding sequence is TGTGCCAGCAGCTTAGTTTGGACTGATCAAGAGACCCAGTACTTC.

This rearrangement joins TRBV5-4 to TRBJ2-7; 7 positions agree with TRBD2. With 3 bases clipped from V and 4 bases from J, the junction kept 7 bases outside the gene matches. CDR3 size: 14 residues. Germline CDR1 reads SGHNT; CDR2 reads YYREEE (reference sequence). Here the CDR3 DNA reads TGTGCCAGCAGCTGGGCGGCGGGGGAGTACGAGCAGTACTTC. This gives the protein CASSWAAGEYEQYF.

The chain combines TRBV30 with TRBJ1-1, with a tentative D call TRBD1 (6 bases). Trimming took 6 bases from V and 1 from J, leaving 9 bases between them. Germline CDR1 GTSNPN, CDR2 SVGIG (reference sequence). The CDR3 consists of 12 residues. CDR3 sequence: CACDRRNTEAFF. The CDR3, as DNA: TGTGCCTGCGACAGGAGGAACACTGAAGCTTTCTTT.

The rearrangement joins TRBV10-3 to TRBJ1-4, with a weak D call TRBD1 (6 bases). Germline CDR1 reads ENHRY; CDR2 reads SYGVKD. The CDR3 sequence is 14 residues long. V lost 8 bases to trimming and J lost 5 bases, with 15 bases between them. In nucleotides, the CDR3 is TGTGCCATCCGAGGGGAGGGGGACAATGAAAAACTGTTTTTT. This codes for CAIRGEGDNEKLFF.

This chain links TRBV6-1 with TRBJ2-3, with TRBD1 as a possible D gene (6 bases). Trimming removed 7 bases from V and 0 bases from J, with 14 bases in between. The CDR3 consists of 15 residues. Germline V lookup: CDR1 MNHNS, CDR2 SASEGT. The CDR3 spells CASKGSGASTDTQYF. The CDR3 DNA is TGTGCCAGCAAAGGATCAGGGGCTAGCACAGATACGCAGTATTTT.

The V call is TRBV4-1, the J call TRBJ1-6; 7 bases map to TRBD1. Germline assignment: CDR1 MGHRA and CDR2 YSYEKL. Trimming took 3 bases from V and 5 from J; bases not matched to a gene: 10. The CDR3 sequence is 17 residues long. CDR3 in DNA: TGCGCCAGCAGCCATGTGTTAAGGGGGCGCGATAATTCACCCCTCCACTTT. Its protein product is CASSHVLRGRDNSPLHF.

The chain couples TRBV6-5 to TRBJ1-1; D gene unclear. The V end lost 5 bases, the J end lost 4 bases, and 11 bases lay between the germline ends. The germline V gene has CDR1 MNHEY and CDR2 SVGAGI. The CDR3 has 13 residues. The CDR3 nucleotides read TGTGCCAGCAGTCCAGCGGTAGGCACTGAAGCTTTCTTT. This translates into CASSPAVGTEAFF.

The chain recombines TRBV5-6 with TRBJ2-4; D possibly corresponds to TRBD2 (6 bases). This CDR3 region has 15 residues. V was cut by 0 bases and J by 0 bases, with 7 bases left in between. Germline values: CDR1 SGHDT, CDR2 YYEEEE. CDR3 sequence (DNA): TGTGCCAGCAGCTTGGCGGGACTAGCCAAAAACATTCAGTACTTC. Translating it yields CASSLAGLAKNIQYF.

This clone was recorded a few times. The chain combines TRBV19 with TRBJ1-4; a possible D gene is TRBD1 (5 bases). The CDR3 totals 14 residues. Germline V CDR1 and CDR2: LNHDA, SQIVND (reference sequence). Deletions cut 4 bases from V and 4 bases from J, with 10 bases between. The CDR3 reads CASSSSGVNEKLFF. CDR3 coding DNA: TGTGCCAGTAGTAGCTCGGGGGTTAATGAAAAACTGTTTTTT.